This T cell receptor beta chain emerged from a study of blood T cell repertoires in COVID-19. Germline CDR1 is SGHAT and CDR2 is FQNNGV. The CDR3 length is 13 residues. V was pared by 11 bases and J by 0 bases, with 12 bases between. Data came from immunoSEQ multiplex PCR; TCRdb stores just in-frame clones and leaves some out. This sample has roughly 220,000 clones, with about 86% found just once. This sequence originates from a woman aged 55 to 70 with acute or convalescent COVID-19. Sample: peripheral blood. The chain uses TRBV11-2 and TRBJ2-3; D is possibly TRBD2 (6 bases). Here the CDR3 DNA reads TGTGCCGGGAGGCGGACTAGCACAGATACGCAGTATTTT. Amino acid sequence: CAGRRTSTDTQYF.